The 12 T cell receptor beta chains below come from one sample, sequenced in a study of technical replicates of blood from a handful of donors. TCRdb's copy holds only in-frame clones and misses some; the assay was immunoSEQ multiplex PCR. The sample holds tens of thousands of clones, more than 75% seen once. Source material: PBMCs. These receptors came from a human donor in good health. Some clones in this sample may be carry-over from other donors' samples.

The rearrangement links TRBV7-2 to TRBJ1-2; the match to TRBD1 covers 11 bases. The V segment lost 4 bases and the J segment 5 bases; nucleotides outside the gene matches: 9. This CDR3 has 16 residues. Germline CDR1 is SGHTA and CDR2 is FQGNSA. CDR3: CASSSDRGRTGYGYTF. The DNA of the CDR3 is TGTGCCAGCAGCTCGGACAGGGGGCGGACGGGGTATGGCTACACCTTC.

This clone occurred once. V is TRBV7-9 and J is TRBJ1-2; D gene unclear. Deletions cut 3 bases from V and 5 bases from J, with 10 bases between. The CDR3 length is 13 residues. CDR1 and CDR2 from the germline V gene are SEHNR and FQNEAQ (reference sequence). The CDR3, as DNA: TGTGCCAGCAGCTTTCAAACAGATTATGGCTACACCTTC. This codes for CASSFQTDYGYTF.

The gene calls are TRBV7-3 and TRBJ2-3; 8 nucleotides line up with TRBD2. Germline V lookup: CDR1 SGHTA, CDR2 FQGTGA. Trimming at V came to 1 base and at J to 6 bases, leaving 6 bases not matched to a gene. CDR3 length: 15 amino acids. CDR3 amino acids: CASSLRSGGVDTQYF. Written as DNA, the CDR3 is TGTGCCAGCAGCTTAAGGTCGGGGGGGGTTGATACGCAGTATTTT.

This rearrangement joins TRBV5-4 to TRBJ1-2, with 7 bases fitting TRBD1. The germline gives CDR1 SGHNT, CDR2 YYREEE (reference sequence). The CDR3 is made up of 14 amino acids. V trimming: 6 bases; J trimming: 4 bases; junction bases outside the gene matches: 9. CDR3 DNA sequence: TGTGCCAGCACCTCCAGGGGGACAACCTATGGCTACACCTTC. Encoded protein: CASTSRGTTYGYTF.

This chain links TRBV20-1 with TRBJ2-5; D uncertain. The CDR3 has 11 residues. The V end lost 3 bases, the J end lost 5 bases, and 7 bases lay between the germline ends. The V gene's germline CDR1 is DFQATT and CDR2 SNEGSKA (reference sequence). The CDR3 sequence: CSASRRETQYF. The CDR3 DNA follows: TGCAGTGCTAGTCGTCGGGAGACCCAGTACTTC.

The chain recombines TRBV11-2 with TRBJ2-7; D is unclear. Deletions cut 3 bases from V and 3 bases from J, with 9 bases between. The germline CDR1 and CDR2 sequences are SGHAT and FQNNGV. The length of the CDR3 is 13 residues. CDR3 coding DNA: TGTGCCAGCAGCTTTGGCTCCCTCTACGAGCAGTACTTC. As protein: CASSFGSLYEQYF.

The genes are TRBV20-1 and TRBJ1-2, with D perhaps TRBD1 (5 bases). V dropped 4 bases and J dropped 8 bases, with 11 bases sitting between them. Germline V gene lookup returns CDR1 DFQATT and CDR2 SNEGSKA (reference sequence). CDR3 length: 11 amino acids. CDR3: CSAKGSEGYTF. CDR3 DNA: TGCAGTGCTAAGGGGTCGGAAGGCTACACCTTC.

The V call is TRBV7-8, the J call TRBJ1-2; 9 bases map to TRBD1. The CDR3 contains 13 residues. Germline trimming cut 5 bases from V and 4 bases from J; bases unmatched to any gene: 2. Germline V gene data show CDR1 as SGHVS and CDR2 as FQNEAQ. CDR3 loop: CASSPGQGYGYTF. CDR3 DNA sequence: TGTGCCAGCAGCCCGGGACAGGGCTATGGCTACACCTTC.

The chain joins TRBV4-3 to TRBJ1-2; D not certain. The germline gives CDR1 LGHNA, CDR2 YSLEER. The CDR3 loop spans 13 amino acids. Trimming pared 0 bases from V and 5 bases from J, leaving 7 bases between. CDR3 nucleotides: TGCGCCAGCAGCCAAGAGGGGAGATATGGCTACACCTTC. Protein: CASSQEGRYGYTF.

The chain couples TRBV2 to TRBJ2-1; possibly TRBD2 for D (5 bases). Trimming left V 5 bases short and J 10 bases short, with 9 bases between. CDR1 SNHLY and CDR2 FYNNEI come from the germline V gene. The CDR3 contains 11 residues. CDR3: CASSWWEEQFF. The CDR3 nucleotides read TGTGCCAGCAGTTGGTGGGAGGAGCAGTTCTTC. Complete variable domain (other parts from reference TRBV2 and TRBJ2-1): EPEVTQTPSHQVTQMGQEVILRCVPISNHLYFYWYRQILGQKVEFLVSFYNNEISEKSEIFDDQFSVERPDGSNFTLKIRSTKLEDSAMYFCASSWWEEQFFGPGTRLTVL.

J is TRBJ1-2 and V is TRBV9; D may be TRBD1 (5 bases). The V gene lost 4 bases and the J gene lost 8 bases, with 18 bases spanning the gap. CDR3 size: 14 residues. Germline V gives CDR1 SGDLS, CDR2 YYNGEE. The CDR3 DNA reads TGTGCCAGCAGCAAGGCAGGGCTGTGGTGGGGCTACACCTTC. Its protein is CASSKAGLWWGYTF. Filled out from reference TRBV9 and TRBJ1-2, the complete variable domain reads DSGVTQTPKHLITATGQRVTLRCSPRSGDLSVYWYQQSLDQGLQFLIQYYNGEERAKGNILERFSAQQFPDLHSELNLSSLELGDSALYFCASSKAGLWWGYTFGSGTRLTVV.

The V call is TRBV30, the J call TRBJ2-5; TRBD2 is a possible D gene (5 bases). The V end was cut by 0 bases, the J end by 5 bases, with 10 bases between. Germline lookup yields CDR1 GTSNPN and CDR2 SVGIG (reference sequence). There are 13 residues in the CDR3. The chain's CDR3 is CAWSVDGGETQYF. In nucleotides, the CDR3 is TGTGCCTGGAGTGTAGACGGCGGGGAGACCCAGTACTTC. Looking up the rest from reference TRBV30 and TRBJ2-5 gives the full variable domain: SQTIHQWPATLVQPVGSPLSLECTVEGTSNPNLYWYRQAAGRGLQLLFYSVGIGQISSEVPQNLSASRPQDRQFILSSKKLLLSDSGFYLCAWSVDGGETQYFGPGTRLLVL.